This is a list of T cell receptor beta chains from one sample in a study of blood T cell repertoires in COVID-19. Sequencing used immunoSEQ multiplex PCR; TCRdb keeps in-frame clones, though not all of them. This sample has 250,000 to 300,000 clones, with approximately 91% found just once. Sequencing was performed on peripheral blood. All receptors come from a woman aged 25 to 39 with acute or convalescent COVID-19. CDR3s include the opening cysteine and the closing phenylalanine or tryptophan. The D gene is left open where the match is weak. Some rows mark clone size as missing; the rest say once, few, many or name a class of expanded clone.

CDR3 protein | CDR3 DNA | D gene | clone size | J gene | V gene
CASSLIAGSRGDTQYF | TGTGCCAGCAGTTTAATAGCGGGATCGAGAGGAGATACGCAGTATTTT | TRBD2 | - | TRBJ2-3 | TRBV27
CASRRQETQYF | TGCGCCAGCCGGAGACAAGAGACCCAGTACTTC | - | - | TRBJ2-5 | TRBV5-1
CASSYTRQGSGTEAFF | TGTGCCAGCAGTTACACTCGACAGGGGTCGGGCACTGAAGCTTTCTTT | TRBD1 | - | TRBJ1-1 | TRBV6-5
CASSYSSVSVIYGYTF | TGTGCCAGCAGTTACTCGAGCGTCTCAGTGATCTATGGCTACACCTTC | - | - | TRBJ1-2 | TRBV6-2/TRBV6-3
CASSYPGLAGVRGTDTQYF | TGTGCCAGCAGTTACCCCGGACTAGCGGGAGTCCGGGGCACAGATACGCAGTATTTT | TRBD2 | - | TRBJ2-3 | TRBV6-2/TRBV6-3
CAPIRSSGTYEQYF | TGCGCCCCCATCCGGAGTAGCGGGACCTACGAGCAGTACTTC | TRBD2 | - | TRBJ2-7 | TRBV10-1
CASSYRGTVDEQYF | TGTGCCAGCAGTTACCGGGGAACGGTCGACGAGCAGTACTTC | - | - | TRBJ2-7 | TRBV6-2/TRBV6-3
CASGLGGYNEQFF | TGCGCCAGCGGACTAGGCGGTTACAATGAGCAGTTCTTC | TRBD2 | - | TRBJ2-1 | TRBV10-2
CASTQDRNNQPQHF | TGTGCCAGTACCCAGGACAGGAACAATCAGCCCCAGCATTTT | TRBD1 | - | TRBJ1-5 | TRBV19
CSASPGIKNEKLFF | TGCAGTGCTAGTCCCGGGATAAAGAACGAAAAACTGTTTTTT | - | - | TRBJ1-4 | TRBV20-1
CASSLGRGKREQFF | TGTGCCAGCAGCTTGGGGCGGGGGAAGCGGGAGCAGTTCTTC | TRBD2 | - | TRBJ2-1 | TRBV5-6
CASSLVRAGMADTQYF | TGCGCCAGCAGCTTGGTCAGGGCGGGGATGGCAGATACGCAGTATTTT | - | - | TRBJ2-3 | TRBV5-1
CASSQYLYSNQPQHF | TGTGCCAGCAGCCAGTATTTATATAGCAATCAGCCCCAGCATTTT | - | - | TRBJ1-5 | TRBV7-2
CASSEGLAGVGEQFF | TGCGCCAGCAGCGAGGGACTAGCGGGAGTTGGTGAGCAGTTCTTC | TRBD2 | - | TRBJ2-1 | TRBV5-1
CASSSGGSMNTEAFF | TGTGCCAGCAGCTCAGGCGGGTCAATGAACACTGAAGCTTTCTTT | - | - | TRBJ1-1 | TRBV5-4
CASSLDRGHYGYTF | TGTGCCAGTAGTCTCGACAGGGGACACTATGGCTACACCTTC | TRBD1 | few | TRBJ1-2 | TRBV19
CAWSVLDEQYF | TGTGCCTGGAGTGTACTCGACGAGCAGTACTTC | - | - | TRBJ2-7 | TRBV30
CASSTGPGRGYTF | TGTGCCAGTAGTACTGGTCCGGGTCGGGGCTACACCTTC | - | few | TRBJ1-2 | TRBV19
CASSSTLTGPFEAFF | TGTGCCAGCAGCTCAACCCTAACAGGACCCTTTGAAGCTTTCTTT | - | once | TRBJ1-1 | TRBV28
CATQGTYEQYF | TGTGCCACCCAGGGTACTTACGAGCAGTACTTC | - | - | TRBJ2-7 | TRBV2
CASSFAETGPSLLDNEQFF | TGTGCCAGCAGTTTCGCCGAGACAGGGCCTAGTCTACTTGACAATGAGCAGTTCTTC | TRBD1 | - | TRBJ2-1 | TRBV27
CSARRANEQFF | TGCAGTGCCAGGAGGGCCAATGAGCAGTTCTTC | - | - | TRBJ2-1 | TRBV20-1
CASSQESDYEQYF | TGCGCCAGCAGCCAAGAGTCAGACTACGAGCAGTACTTC | - | - | TRBJ2-7 | TRBV4-3
CASSHRDRVPYGYTF | TGTGCCAGCAGCCATCGGGACAGGGTGCCCTATGGCTACACCTTC | TRBD1 | once | TRBJ1-2 | TRBV5-6
CASSTGGVQPQHF | TGTGCCAGCAGCACAGGGGGCGTCCAGCCCCAGCATTTT | TRBD1 | - | TRBJ1-5 | TRBV6-2/TRBV6-3
CASRLAGVGFYNEQFF | TGTGCTAGCAGACTAGCGGGAGTTGGTTTCTACAATGAGCAGTTCTTC | TRBD2 | - | TRBJ2-1 | TRBV12-5
CASSLAGPYEQYF | TGTGCCAGCAGCCTAGCGGGGCCCTACGAGCAGTACTTC | TRBD2 | - | TRBJ2-7 | TRBV6-5
CASSQDLEGVPYNEQFF | TGCGCCAGCAGCCAAGATCTTGAGGGAGTACCCTACAATGAGCAGTTCTTC | - | - | TRBJ2-1 | TRBV4-3
CASSLERGAREQYF | TGCGCCAGCAGCCTGGAGCGGGGGGCGCGGGAGCAGTACTTC | TRBD2 | - | TRBJ2-7 | TRBV5-1
CASSLGVIGLIPTWETQYF | TGTGCCAGCAGCTTAGGAGTGATAGGACTCATCCCGACCTGGGAGACCCAGTACTTC | - | - | TRBJ2-5 | TRBV7-2
CASSPLGRTGNTGELFF | TGTGCCAGCAGCCCCTTAGGTCGGACAGGGAACACCGGGGAGCTGTTTTTT | TRBD1 | - | TRBJ2-2 | TRBV9
CASSFQGTEAFF | TGTGCCAGCAGTTTCCAGGGAACTGAAGCTTTCTTT | - | - | TRBJ1-1 | TRBV27
CASSSAGTRDTGELFF | TGTGCCAGCAGCTCCGCCGGGACTCGAGACACCGGGGAGCTGTTTTTT | - | - | TRBJ2-2 | TRBV7-6
CASRGLADTGELFF | TGTGCCAGTAGGGGTCTAGCGGACACCGGGGAGCTGTTTTTT | TRBD2 | - | TRBJ2-2 | TRBV19
CASSLVDLETQYF | TGTGCCAGCAGCTTAGTAGACTTAGAGACCCAGTACTTC | - | - | TRBJ2-5 | TRBV7-9
CASRFVGRGTGANVLTF | TGTGCCAGCAGATTCGTGGGCAGGGGTACTGGGGCCAACGTCCTGACTTTC | - | - | TRBJ2-6 | TRBV27
CASSYGQGALGYTF | TGTGCCAGCAGTTACGGTCAGGGGGCGCTTGGCTACACCTTC | TRBD1 | - | TRBJ1-2 | TRBV6-5
CASSLAGDDTEAFF | TGTGCCAGCAGCTTAGCAGGGGATGACACTGAAGCTTTCTTT | - | - | TRBJ1-1 | TRBV5-4
CASSLVEAGGTQYF | TGTGCCAGCAGCTTAGTAGAAGCGGGAGGGACCCAGTACTTC | TRBD2 | - | TRBJ2-5 | TRBV7-9
CASSQVGSVVGGDTQYF | TGCGCCAGCAGCCAAGTGGGTTCGGTTGTGGGAGGGGATACGCAGTATTTT | TRBD2 | - | TRBJ2-3 | TRBV4-1
CASSSGWTEAFF | TGTGCCAGCAGTTCCGGGTGGACTGAAGCTTTCTTT | - | - | TRBJ1-1 | TRBV6-6
CASSQVFRTGDTEAFF | TGTGCCAGCAGCCAAGTTTTCAGGACAGGAGACACTGAAGCTTTCTTT | TRBD1 | - | TRBJ1-1 | TRBV3-1/TRBV3-2
CASSISSGHTDTQYF | TGTGCCAGTAGTATCTCTAGCGGACATACAGATACGCAGTATTTT | TRBD2 | - | TRBJ2-3 | TRBV19
CASSPVADSGNTIYF | TGTGCCAGCTCACCGGTAGCCGACTCTGGAAACACCATATATTTT | - | - | TRBJ1-3 | TRBV18
CASSLRGTGTYEQYF | TGTGCCAGCAGTTTACGAGGGACAGGCACCTACGAGCAGTACTTC | TRBD1 | once | TRBJ2-7 | TRBV27
CASSSGTLNTEAFF | TGCGCCAGCAGCTCCGGTACCCTGAACACTGAAGCTTTCTTT | - | - | TRBJ1-1 | TRBV5-1
CASSLTGQGGTEAFF | TGTGCCAGCAGCCTGACGGGACAGGGAGGGACTGAAGCTTTCTTT | TRBD1 | - | TRBJ1-1 | TRBV4-2
CASSPPLGGEQFF | TGTGCCAGCTCACCACCGTTGGGGGGTGAGCAGTTCTTC | - | - | TRBJ2-1 | TRBV18
CASSPRIRIEQFF | TGTGCCAGCAGCCCGAGGATAAGGATTGAGCAGTTCTTC | - | - | TRBJ2-1 | TRBV3-1/TRBV3-2